The rows below give T cell receptor beta chains drawn from one sample of a study of shared clonotypes between healthy human individuals. Sequenced by immunoSEQ multiplex PCR; TCRdb stores in-frame clones only, minus some. The sample holds approximately 740,000 clones; about 74% are singletons and the top ten take less than 2%. The sequencing sample was made of memory CD4+ T cells sorted from blood. Receptors were obtained from a woman in her thirties in good health. CDR3s include the opening cysteine and the closing phenylalanine or tryptophan. D genes are given only for firm matches. Some rows mark clone size as missing; the rest say once, few, many or name a class of expanded clone.

.	TRBV29-1	.	TRBJ2-3	CSVVGPSTPDTQYF	TGCAGCGTTGTGGGACCCAGTACTCCAGATACGCAGTATTTT
.	TRBV6-1	.	TRBJ2-5	CASSEAGGTQETQYF	TGTGCCAGCAGTGAAGCGGGTGGGACGCAAGAGACCCAGTACTTC
TRBD2	TRBV6-5	.	TRBJ2-5	CASNLAGVETQYF	TGTGCCAGCAACCTAGCGGGAGTAGAGACCCAGTACTTC
.	TRBV10-1	many	TRBJ2-5	CASSESGAETQYF	TGCGCCAGCAGTGAGTCAGGGGCTGAGACCCAGTACTTC
.	TRBV6-4	many	TRBJ2-1	CASSEGPNNEQFF	TGTGCCAGCAGTGAGGGACCCAACAATGAGCAGTTCTTC
.	TRBV21-1	.	TRBJ1-5	CASRAREFTRQPQHF	TGTGCCAGCAGAGCCAGGGAATTTACTAGGCAGCCCCAGCATTTT
.	TRBV5-1	.	TRBJ2-5	CASSFSLGGRETQYF	TGCGCCAGCAGCTTTTCCCTCGGGGGAAGAGAGACCCAGTACTTC
.	TRBV14	.	TRBJ2-4	CASSHRVAKNIQYF	TGTGCCAGCAGCCATCGGGTTGCCAAAAACATTCAGTACTTC
.	TRBV18	few	TRBJ1-1	CASSSGIDTEAFF	TGTGCCAGCTCTTCGGGGATCGACACTGAAGCTTTCTTT
.	TRBV28	once	TRBJ1-3	CASSLHGGDEVGGNTIYF	TGTGCCAGCAGTTTACACGGTGGGGACGAGGTGGGCGGAAACACCATATATTTT
TRBD1	TRBV6-5	.	TRBJ2-7	CASSYLGTGRSYEQYF	TGTGCCAGCAGTTACCTCGGGACAGGGAGATCCTACGAGCAGTACTTC
.	TRBV9	.	TRBJ2-3	CASSVAGTADTQYF	TGTGCCAGCAGCGTCGCGGGGACAGCAGATACGCAGTATTTT
TRBD2	TRBV4-2	many	TRBJ2-1	CASSPSSGYYNEQFF	TGTGCCAGCAGCCCGTCTAGCGGGTACTACAATGAGCAGTTCTTC
.	TRBV7-8	few	TRBJ1-1	CASSQRGQGMNTEAFF	TGTGCCAGCAGCCAACGGGGCCAGGGGATGAACACTGAAGCTTTCTTT
TRBD2	TRBV5-4	.	TRBJ2-3	CASSERLAGGSTDTQYF	TGTGCCAGCAGCGAAAGACTAGCGGGAGGTTCCACAGATACGCAGTATTTT
.	TRBV21-1	.	TRBJ1-2	CASKGRRAGRDNNYGYTF	TGTGCCAGCAAGGGTCGCAGGGCAGGGAGGGACAATAACTATGGCTACACCTTC
TRBD2	TRBV25-1	.	TRBJ2-5	CASRLANKETQYF	TGTGCCAGCCGACTAGCGAATAAAGAGACCCAGTACTTC
.	TRBV28	few	TRBJ2-7	CASGSTGGGAYEQYF	TGTGCCAGCGGATCAACAGGGGGAGGGGCCTACGAGCAGTACTTC
.	TRBV6-5	few	TRBJ2-1	CASSLVSFSYNEQFF	TGTGCCAGCAGTTTGGTTAGCTTCTCCTACAATGAGCAGTTCTTC
TRBD2	TRBV19	once	TRBJ2-5	CASSTIAGETQYF	TGTGCCAGTAGTACCATAGCGGGAGAGACCCAGTACTTC
TRBD1	TRBV10-3	.	TRBJ2-5	CAIRQGGADWETQYF	TGTGCCATCAGGCAAGGGGGCGCGGACTGGGAGACCCAGTACTTC
.	TRBV15	once	TRBJ2-7	CATSRGLAHSYEQYF	TGTGCCACCAGCAGGGGGCTAGCGCACTCCTACGAGCAGTACTTC
.	TRBV4-1	.	TRBJ1-2	CASSQESDSFYGYTF	TGCGCCAGCAGCCAAGAATCCGACAGCTTCTATGGCTACACCTTC
TRBD2	TRBV30	.	TRBJ2-5	CAWSLWTGGRRETQYF	TGTGCCTGGAGCTTGTGGACTGGCGGGAGACGAGAGACCCAGTACTTC
TRBD2	TRBV5-1	.	TRBJ2-3	CASSGGPGLGQGQYF	TGCGCCAGCAGCGGCGGCCCGGGACTAGGGCAAGGGCAGTATTTT
.	TRBV4-1	once	TRBJ2-7	CASSGGIGRAAEQYF	TGCGCCAGCAGTGGTGGGATTGGCAGGGCCGCCGAGCAGTACTTC
.	TRBV18	.	TRBJ2-5	CASSPYVAEETQYF	TGTGCCAGCTCACCATATGTTGCGGAAGAGACCCAGTACTTC
TRBD1	TRBV5-1	.	TRBJ1-1	CASSSKGDSYTEAFF	TGCGCCAGCAGCTCAAAAGGGGACAGTTACACTGAAGCTTTCTTT
TRBD2	TRBV5-1	.	TRBJ2-1	CASSSAGTIRNEQFF	TGCGCCAGCAGCTCAGCCGGGACTATCCGCAATGAGCAGTTCTTC
TRBD1	TRBV29-1	.	TRBJ2-5	CSLRTGGETQYF	TGCAGCCTCCGGACAGGGGGAGAGACCCAGTACTTC
TRBD2	TRBV6-1	.	TRBJ2-3	CASSKGLAETYTDTQYF	TGTGCCAGCAGTAAAGGACTAGCGGAAACCTACACAGATACGCAGTATTTT
TRBD2	TRBV6-4	.	TRBJ2-1	CASSGLAGVNEQFF	TGTGCCAGCTCCGGACTAGCGGGTGTCAATGAGCAGTTCTTC
.	TRBV6-5	.	TRBJ1-5	CASSSQKTDQPQHF	TGTGCCAGCAGTTCCCAAAAGACTGATCAGCCCCAGCATTTT
.	TRBV6-1	.	TRBJ2-2	CASKAAGLNTGELFF	TGTGCCAGCAAAGCCGCGGGGCTGAACACCGGGGAGCTGTTTTTT
TRBD1	TRBV5-1	.	TRBJ1-2	CASSLEGAGGYTF	TGCGCCAGCAGCTTGGAGGGGGCGGGTGGCTACACCTTC
TRBD1	TRBV19	once	TRBJ2-6	CASSIWDRPPSGANVLTF	TGTGCCAGTAGTATATGGGACAGACCTCCCTCTGGGGCCAACGTCCTGACTTTC
.	TRBV28	.	TRBJ2-7	CASSLLFARFKYF	TGTGCCAGCAGTTTACTATTCGCGCGGTTCAAGTACTTC
.	TRBV28	.	TRBJ2-7	CASSILRGGYEQYF	TGTGCCAGCAGTATCCTGAGGGGGGGGTACGAGCAGTACTTC
.	TRBV4-2	.	TRBJ1-1	CASSRPGRDGTEAFF	TGTGCCAGCAGCCGACCTGGACGGGATGGGACTGAAGCTTTCTTT
.	TRBV9	once	TRBJ2-3	CASSPRGAADTQYF	TGTGCCAGCAGCCCCCGCGGCGCGGCAGATACGCAGTATTTT
TRBD1	TRBV6-6	.	TRBJ1-1	CASSPIGQGNTEAFF	TGTGCCAGCAGTCCGATCGGACAGGGCAACACTGAAGCTTTCTTT
.	TRBV19	few	TRBJ2-7	CASRRDGNGEQYF	TGTGCCAGTAGGCGTGACGGGAACGGCGAGCAGTACTTC
.	TRBV10-3	few	TRBJ2-5	CAISVSSETQYF	TGTGCCATCAGTGTGAGTTCGGAGACCCAGTACTTC
TRBD2	TRBV6-5	few	TRBJ2-1	CASSYAGGPHEQFF	TGTGCCAGCAGTTACGCGGGAGGGCCCCATGAGCAGTTCTTC
.	TRBV15	many	TRBJ1-1	CATSRDKSGGRPAFF	TGTGCCACCAGCAGAGATAAATCGGGGGGGCGCCCAGCTTTCTTT
.	TRBV29-1	.	TRBJ1-1	CSVVSQGNTEAFF	TGCAGCGTTGTATCCCAGGGGAACACTGAAGCTTTCTTT
.	TRBV19	.	TRBJ2-3	CASSFQIGRPDTQYF	TGTGCCAGTAGTTTCCAAATCGGTCGTCCAGATACGCAGTATTTT
TRBD1	TRBV2	once	TRBJ2-7	CASRRQGGEQYF	TGTGCCAGCAGAAGACAGGGCGGCGAGCAGTACTTC
TRBD1	TRBV28	.	TRBJ1-4	CASSSMGTVGEKLFF	TGTGCCAGCAGTTCCATGGGGACAGTCGGTGAAAAACTGTTTTTT
.	TRBV5-1	.	TRBJ1-6	CASSWDVNSPLHF	TGCGCCAGCAGCTGGGACGTCAATTCACCCCTCCACTTT
.	TRBV6-1	.	TRBJ2-3	CASSETWGRQTQYF	TGTGCCAGCAGTGAAACCTGGGGGAGGCAAACGCAGTATTTT